This T cell receptor (beta chain) was documented in a study of T cell responses to AZD1222 COVID-19 vaccine. V shed 2 bases and J 4 bases; nucleotides not matched to a gene: 5. CDR3 size: 14 residues. Per the germline V gene, CDR1 is SGHRS and CDR2 is YFSETQ. Only in-frame clones appear in the TCRdb table, and some are missing; sequencing was by immunoSEQ multiplex PCR. The data contain around 140,000 clones, roughly 85% of them singletons. The TCR originated in an adult who received the MenACWY meningococcal vaccine as a control. Sequencing was performed on peripheral blood, taken 28 days after the second dose of the MenACWY control vaccine. The rearrangement links TRBV5-1 to TRBJ2-5, with TRBD1 matching 7 bases. The CDR3 here is CASSLQGLGETQYF. As DNA, the CDR3 is TGCGCCAGCAGCTTACAGGGGCTAGGAGAGACCCAGTACTTC.